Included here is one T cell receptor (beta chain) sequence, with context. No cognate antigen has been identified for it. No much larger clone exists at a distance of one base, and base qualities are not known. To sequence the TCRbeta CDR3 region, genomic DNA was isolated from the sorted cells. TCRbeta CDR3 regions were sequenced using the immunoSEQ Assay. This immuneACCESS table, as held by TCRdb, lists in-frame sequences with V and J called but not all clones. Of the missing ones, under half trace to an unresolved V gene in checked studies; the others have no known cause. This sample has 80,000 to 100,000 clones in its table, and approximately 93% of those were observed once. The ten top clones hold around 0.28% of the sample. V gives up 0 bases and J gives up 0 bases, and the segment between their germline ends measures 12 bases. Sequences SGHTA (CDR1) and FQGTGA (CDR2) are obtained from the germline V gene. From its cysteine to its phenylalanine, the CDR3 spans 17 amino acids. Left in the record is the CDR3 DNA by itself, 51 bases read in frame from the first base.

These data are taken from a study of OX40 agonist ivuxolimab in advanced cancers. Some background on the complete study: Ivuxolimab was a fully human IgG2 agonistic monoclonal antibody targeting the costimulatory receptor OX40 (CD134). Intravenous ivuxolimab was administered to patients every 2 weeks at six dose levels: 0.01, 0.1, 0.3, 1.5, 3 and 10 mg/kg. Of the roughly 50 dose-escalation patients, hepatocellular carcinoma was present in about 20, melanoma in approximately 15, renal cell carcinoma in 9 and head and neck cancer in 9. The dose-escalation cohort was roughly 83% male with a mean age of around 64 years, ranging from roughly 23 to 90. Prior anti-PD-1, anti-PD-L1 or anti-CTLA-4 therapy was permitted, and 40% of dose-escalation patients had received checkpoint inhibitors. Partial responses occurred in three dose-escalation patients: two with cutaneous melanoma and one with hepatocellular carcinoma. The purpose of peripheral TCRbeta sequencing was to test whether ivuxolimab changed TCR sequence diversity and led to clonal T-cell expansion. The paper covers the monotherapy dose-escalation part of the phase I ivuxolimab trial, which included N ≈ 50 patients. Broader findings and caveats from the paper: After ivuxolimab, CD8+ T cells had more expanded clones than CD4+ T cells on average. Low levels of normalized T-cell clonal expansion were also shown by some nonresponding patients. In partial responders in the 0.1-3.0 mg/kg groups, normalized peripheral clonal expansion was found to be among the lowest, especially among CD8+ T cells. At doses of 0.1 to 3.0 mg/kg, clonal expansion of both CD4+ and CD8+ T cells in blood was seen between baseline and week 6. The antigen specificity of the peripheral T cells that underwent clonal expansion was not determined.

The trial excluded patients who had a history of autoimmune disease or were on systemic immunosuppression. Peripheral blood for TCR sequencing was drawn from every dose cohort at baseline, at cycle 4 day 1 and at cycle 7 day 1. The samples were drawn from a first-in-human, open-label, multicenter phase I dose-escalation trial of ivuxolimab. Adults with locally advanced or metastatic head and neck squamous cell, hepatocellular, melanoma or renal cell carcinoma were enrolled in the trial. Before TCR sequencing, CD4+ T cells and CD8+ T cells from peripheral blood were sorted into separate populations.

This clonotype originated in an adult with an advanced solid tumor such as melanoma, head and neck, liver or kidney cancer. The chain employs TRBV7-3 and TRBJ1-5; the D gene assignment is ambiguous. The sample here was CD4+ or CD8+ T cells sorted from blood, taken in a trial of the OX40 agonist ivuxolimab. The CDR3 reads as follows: CASSLTVRGYSNQPQHF. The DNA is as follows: TGTGCCAGCAGCTTAACGGTTCGAGGGTATAGCAATCAGCCCCAGCATTTT.